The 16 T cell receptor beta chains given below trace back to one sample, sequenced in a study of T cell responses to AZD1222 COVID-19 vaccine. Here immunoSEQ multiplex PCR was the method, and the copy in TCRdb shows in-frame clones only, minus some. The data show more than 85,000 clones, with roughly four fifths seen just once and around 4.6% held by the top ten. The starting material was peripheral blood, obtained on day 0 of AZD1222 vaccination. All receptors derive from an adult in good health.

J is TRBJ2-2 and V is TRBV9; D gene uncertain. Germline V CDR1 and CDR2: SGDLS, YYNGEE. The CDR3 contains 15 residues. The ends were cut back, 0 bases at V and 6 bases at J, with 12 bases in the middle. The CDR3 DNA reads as TGTGCCAGCAGCGTAGGTTTTAGGACCCCCGGGGAGCTGTTTTTT. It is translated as CASSVGFRTPGELFF. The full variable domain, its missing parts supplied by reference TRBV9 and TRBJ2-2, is DSGVTQTPKHLITATGQRVTLRCSPRSGDLSVYWYQQSLDQGLQFLIQYYNGEERAKGNILERFSAQQFPDLHSELNLSSLELGDSALYFCASSVGFRTPGELFFGEGSRLTVL.

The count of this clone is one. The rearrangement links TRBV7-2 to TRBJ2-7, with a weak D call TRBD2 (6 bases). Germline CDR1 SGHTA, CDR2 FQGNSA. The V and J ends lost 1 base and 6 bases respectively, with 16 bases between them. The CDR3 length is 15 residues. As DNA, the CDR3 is TGTGCCAGCAGCTTAGGAGGTCAGAGCGGGCGCGAGCAGTACTTC. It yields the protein CASSLGGQSGREQYF.

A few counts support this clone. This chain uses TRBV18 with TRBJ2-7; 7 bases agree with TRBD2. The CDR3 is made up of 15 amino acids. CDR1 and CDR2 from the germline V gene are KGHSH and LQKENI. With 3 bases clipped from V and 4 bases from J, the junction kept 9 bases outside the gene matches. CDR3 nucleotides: TGTGCCAGCTCACCGGGAGGGGTGCTTACTTACGAGCAGTACTTC. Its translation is CASSPGGVLTYEQYF.

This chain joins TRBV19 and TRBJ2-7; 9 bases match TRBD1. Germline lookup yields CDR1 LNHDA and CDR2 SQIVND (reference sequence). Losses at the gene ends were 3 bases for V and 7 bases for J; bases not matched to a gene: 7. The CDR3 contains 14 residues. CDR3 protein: CASSMGQGLREQYF. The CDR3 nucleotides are TGTGCCAGTAGTATGGGACAGGGTCTGCGGGAGCAGTACTTC.

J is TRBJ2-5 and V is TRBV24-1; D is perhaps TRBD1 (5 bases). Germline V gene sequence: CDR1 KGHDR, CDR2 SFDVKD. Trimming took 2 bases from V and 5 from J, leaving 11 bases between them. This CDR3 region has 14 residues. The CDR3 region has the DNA TGTGCCACCAGTGATTGGGGCAGCATGGAGACCCAGTACTTC. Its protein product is CATSDWGSMETQYF.

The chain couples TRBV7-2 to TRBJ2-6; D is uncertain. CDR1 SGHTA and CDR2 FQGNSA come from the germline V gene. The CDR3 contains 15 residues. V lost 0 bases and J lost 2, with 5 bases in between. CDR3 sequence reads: CASSLAGTGANVLTF. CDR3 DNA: TGTGCCAGCAGCTTAGCAGGGACTGGGGCCAACGTCCTGACTTTC.

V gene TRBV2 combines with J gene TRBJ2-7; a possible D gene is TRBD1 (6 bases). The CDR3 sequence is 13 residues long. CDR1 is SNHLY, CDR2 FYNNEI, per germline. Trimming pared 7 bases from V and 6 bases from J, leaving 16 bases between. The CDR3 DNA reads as TGTGCCAGCATGAGGGGGACGCAGGGCGAGCAGTACTTC. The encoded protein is CASMRGTQGEQYF.

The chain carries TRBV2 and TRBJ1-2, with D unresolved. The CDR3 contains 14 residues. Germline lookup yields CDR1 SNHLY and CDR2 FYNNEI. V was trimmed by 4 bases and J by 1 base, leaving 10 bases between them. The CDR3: CASSVRQHNYGYTF. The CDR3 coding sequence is TGTGCCAGCAGTGTCCGGCAGCATAACTATGGCTACACCTTC.

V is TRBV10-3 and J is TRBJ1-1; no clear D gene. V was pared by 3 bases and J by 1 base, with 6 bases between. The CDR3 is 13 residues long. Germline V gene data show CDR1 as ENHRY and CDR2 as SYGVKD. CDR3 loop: CAISDSRNTEAFF. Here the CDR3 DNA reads TGTGCCATCAGTGATTCGCGGAACACTGAAGCTTTCTTT.

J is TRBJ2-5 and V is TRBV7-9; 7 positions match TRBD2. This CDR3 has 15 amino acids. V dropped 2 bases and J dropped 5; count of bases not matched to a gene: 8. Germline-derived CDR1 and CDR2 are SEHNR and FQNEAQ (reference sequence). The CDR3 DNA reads TGTGCCAGCAGCTTATCCGGGACTACCCAGGAGACCCAGTACTTC. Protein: CASSLSGTTQETQYF. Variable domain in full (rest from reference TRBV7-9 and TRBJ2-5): DTGVSQNPRHKITKRGQNVTFRCDPISEHNRLYWYRQTLGQGPEFLTYFQNEAQLEKSRLLSDRFSAERPKGSFSTLEIQRTEQGDSAMYLCASSLSGTTQETQYFGPGTRLLVL.

In DNA form, the CDR3 reads TGTGCCAGCAGGGTATCCAATGAAAAACTGTTTTTT. Amino acid sequence: CASRVSNEKLFF. This rearrangement joins TRBV28 to TRBJ1-4; no reliable D call. Germline V gene data show CDR1 as MDHEN and CDR2 as SYDVKM. The CDR3 spans 12 residues. V lost 6 bases and J lost 5, with 7 bases in between.

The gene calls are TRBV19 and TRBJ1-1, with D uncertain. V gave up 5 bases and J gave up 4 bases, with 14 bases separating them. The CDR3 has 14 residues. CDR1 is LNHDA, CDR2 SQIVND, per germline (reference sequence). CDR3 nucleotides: TGTGCCAGTAGTTTGGGGAACTGGGGCACTGAAGCTTTCTTT. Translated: CASSLGNWGTEAFF.

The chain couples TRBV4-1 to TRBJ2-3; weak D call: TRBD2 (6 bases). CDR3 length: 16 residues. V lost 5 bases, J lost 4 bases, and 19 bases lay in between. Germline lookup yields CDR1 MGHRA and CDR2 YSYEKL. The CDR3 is CASSVPGTLEADTQYF. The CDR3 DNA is TGCGCCAGCAGCGTCCCCGGGACTCTGGAGGCAGATACGCAGTATTTT.

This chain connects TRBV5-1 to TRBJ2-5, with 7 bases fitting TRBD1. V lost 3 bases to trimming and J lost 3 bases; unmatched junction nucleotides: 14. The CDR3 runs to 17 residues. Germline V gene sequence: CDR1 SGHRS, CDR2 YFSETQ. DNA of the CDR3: TGCGCCAGCAGCTCGTGGGAAGGGACAGCCTCTGAAGAGACCCAGTACTTC. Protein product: CASSSWEGTASEETQYF.

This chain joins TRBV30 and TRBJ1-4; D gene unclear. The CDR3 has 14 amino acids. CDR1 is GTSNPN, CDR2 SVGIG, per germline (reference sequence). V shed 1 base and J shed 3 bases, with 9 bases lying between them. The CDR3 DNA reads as TGTGCCTGGAGTGATACAACCTCTAATGAAAAACTGTTTTTT. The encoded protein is CAWSDTTSNEKLFF.

The CDR3 DNA reads TGTGCCAGCAGCTTCCGACAGGGACGGGAGCAGTTCTTC. Translated, it gives CASSFRQGREQFF. J is TRBJ2-1 and V is TRBV6-5, with 7 positions matching TRBD1. Trimming took 6 bases from V and 10 from J; bases not matched to a gene: 9. This CDR3 is 13 amino acids long. Germline V lookup: CDR1 MNHEY, CDR2 SVGAGI.